This TCR beta chain is from a study of T-cell memory formation after mild COVID-19. This clonotype was observed a few times. The antigen remains undetermined. Study outcomes and limitations: Pre-infection memory held some responding clones, suggesting pre-existing cross-reactive T cells responded. Nothing confirmed that second-wave clones peaking on day 37 were specific for SARS-CoV-2.

CDR3 length equals 13 residues. The germline V and J ends were trimmed by 3 bases and 8 bases, with 14 bases remaining between them. Per germline, CDR1 SQVTM and CDR2 ANQGSEA. Using constant-segment primers, 5'RACE produced TCR alpha and TCR beta cDNA libraries carrying sample barcodes and UMIs. TCRdb redid the calling of the 5' RACE reads with MiXCR, one entry per CDR3 protein. Among some 300,000 distinct CDR3 sequences listed, approximately 20% were seen once. The source of this sequence is a man younger than 30 who had mild COVID-19 (a few samples of this study predate the infection). Cell type and time point are not known. The specimen sequenced was PBMCs or a T cell subset sorted from them (not recorded which). The gene calls are TRBV29-1 and TRBJ2-1, with D perhaps TRBD1 (5 bases). For the CDR3, the DNA is TGCAGCGTTGAGAGCAGGGCGACGGATGAGCAGTTCTTC. It codes for CSVESRATDEQFF.